This entry describes one TCR beta chain. Its antigen is not known. This may be a read error, as it is one base from a much larger clone. This entry belongs to a study of molecular identifiers for immune sequencing clone quantification. Notes on the study in general: Clone sizes that are highly expanded could be underestimated when identical TCR molecules share a barcode.

Per germline, CDR1 GTSNPN and CDR2 SVGIG (reference sequence). This CDR3 spans 16 amino acids. In preparing bulk TCR libraries, previously described methods and listed TCR primers were used. TCRdb analysed the PCR reads with MiXCR anew, one entry per CDR3 protein. The sample has about 640,000 distinct CDR3 sequences, less than 20% seen once. This chain uses TRBV30 with TRBJ2-1; 8 positions agree with TRBD1. The sequencing input was naive CD8+ T cells from blood, with Jurkat cell RNA spiked in. The subset was: FACS-sorted CD8+CD4-CCR7+CD45RA+ naive T cells. The sequence was collected from a human donor in good health. Some libraries in this study had Jurkat cell RNA spiked in. CDR3 sequence reads: CAWSAQDRVLYNEQLF. CDR3 nucleotide sequence: TGTGCCTGGAGCGCCCAGGACAGGGTTCTCTACAATGAGCAGCTCTTC.